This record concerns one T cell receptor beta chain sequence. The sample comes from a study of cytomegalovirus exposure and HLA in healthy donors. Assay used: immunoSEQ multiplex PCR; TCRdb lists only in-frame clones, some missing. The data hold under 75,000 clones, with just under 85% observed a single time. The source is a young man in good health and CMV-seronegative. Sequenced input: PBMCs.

The DNA for the CDR3 is TGTGCCAGCAGCTACCAGGGCGAGACCCAGTACTTC. Its protein is CASSYQGETQYF. The chain couples TRBV11-2 to TRBJ2-5, with D maybe TRBD1 (5 bases). V was trimmed by 4 bases and J by 5 bases, leaving 8 bases between them. Germline CDR1 and CDR2: SGHAT and FQNNGV. This CDR3 has 12 amino acids.